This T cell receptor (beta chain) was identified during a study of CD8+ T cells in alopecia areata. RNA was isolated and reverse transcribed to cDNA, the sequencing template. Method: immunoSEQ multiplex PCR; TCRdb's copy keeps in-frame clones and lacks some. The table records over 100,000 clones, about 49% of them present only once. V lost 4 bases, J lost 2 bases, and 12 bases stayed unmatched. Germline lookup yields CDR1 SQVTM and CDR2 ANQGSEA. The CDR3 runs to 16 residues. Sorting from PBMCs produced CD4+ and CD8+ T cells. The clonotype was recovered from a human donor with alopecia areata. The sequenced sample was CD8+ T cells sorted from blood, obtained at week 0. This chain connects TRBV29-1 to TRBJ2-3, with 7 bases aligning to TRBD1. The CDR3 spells CSVAQADREYTDTQYF. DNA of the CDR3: TGCAGCGTTGCCCAGGCAGACAGGGAATACACAGATACGCAGTATTTT.